Listed below are T cell receptor beta chains from one sample, sequenced in a study of response to subunit inactivated influenza vaccine. In TCRdb, the RT-PCR reads were re-called with MiXCR into one record per CDR3 protein. Here the sample spans 650,000 or so distinct CDR3 sequences, less than 15% being singletons. The sample consisted of PBMCs from blood, taken around 14 days before vaccination. The receptor source for this set is a man between 50 and 59 years old who received an inactivated influenza vaccine. Both conserved end residues are part of each CDR3. Fields, in order: CDR3 DNA, CDR3 protein, V gene, J gene, D gene, clone size. D genes are given only for firm matches. Clone size, where shown, is once, few, many, or a class for clones that have expanded.

cdr3_nt: TGTGCCAGCAGCCAAGAAGGGGCGAGGACAGGGAATGAAAAACTGTTTTTT
cdr3_aa: CASSQEGARTGNEKLFF
v_call: TRBV4-2
j_call: TRBJ1-4
d_call: TRBD1
clone_size: many

cdr3_nt: TGCAGCGTAGCCAATAAGCGAGAGCAGTACTTC
cdr3_aa: CSVANKREQYF
v_call: TRBV29-1
j_call: TRBJ2-7
d_call: .
clone_size: .

cdr3_nt: TGTGCCAGCAGTTACCTCCGAGACAGGAATCAGCCCCAGCACTTT
cdr3_aa: CASSYLRDRNQPQHF
v_call: TRBV6-2/TRBV6-3
j_call: TRBJ1-5
d_call: .
clone_size: .

cdr3_nt: TGTGCCAGCAGCTTCACAGCACTAGCGGGATTCACAGATACGCAGTATTTT
cdr3_aa: CASSFTALAGFTDTQYF
v_call: TRBV7-9
j_call: TRBJ2-3
d_call: TRBD2
clone_size: many

cdr3_nt: TGCAGTGCTACCCCCGGGACAGGGTTCTACAATGAGCAGTTCTTC
cdr3_aa: CSATPGTGFYNEQFF
v_call: TRBV20-1
j_call: TRBJ2-1
d_call: TRBD1
clone_size: .

cdr3_nt: TGTGCCAGCAGTGTCCGGACAGCCTCGGAACACGAGCAGTACTTC
cdr3_aa: CASSVRTASEHEQYF
v_call: TRBV2
j_call: TRBJ2-7
d_call: .
clone_size: few

cdr3_nt: TGTGCCAGCAGCCGAAAGGGTCTTTTTGTGGGCCGGGAGCTGTTTTTT
cdr3_aa: CASSRKGLFVGRELFF
v_call: TRBV28
j_call: TRBJ2-2
d_call: .
clone_size: few

cdr3_nt: TGCAGTGCTAGAACTTGGGGCAGGACAAGAACAGATACGCAGTATTTT
cdr3_aa: CSARTWGRTRTDTQYF
v_call: TRBV20-1
j_call: TRBJ2-3
d_call: .
clone_size: .

cdr3_nt: TGTGCCAGCAGCTCGGTAGGGGCCGGCGTGAACACTGAAGCTTTCTTT
cdr3_aa: CASSSVGAGVNTEAFF
v_call: TRBV6-2/TRBV6-3
j_call: TRBJ1-1
d_call: .
clone_size: few

cdr3_nt: TGTGCCAGCAGTTTTCAATCACGGACCCAGTACTTC
cdr3_aa: CASSFQSRTQYF
v_call: TRBV27
j_call: TRBJ2-5
d_call: .
clone_size: many

cdr3_nt: TGTGCCAGCAGCCATGTGCGGGAGGCCCAGAACACCGGGGAGCTGTTTTTT
cdr3_aa: CASSHVREAQNTGELFF
v_call: TRBV3-1
j_call: TRBJ2-2
d_call: TRBD2
clone_size: .

cdr3_nt: TGCAGTGCGGGTCCTTACAAGACAGATACGCAGTATTTT
cdr3_aa: CSAGPYKTDTQYF
v_call: TRBV20-1
j_call: TRBJ2-3
d_call: .
clone_size: many

cdr3_nt: TGCGCCAGCAGCTTGGGACTAGCGTTAGGCACAGATACGCAGTATTTT
cdr3_aa: CASSLGLALGTDTQYF
v_call: TRBV5-1
j_call: TRBJ2-3
d_call: TRBD2
clone_size: few

cdr3_nt: TGTGCCAGCAGTTTTTCCTCTGCTGGGAACACTGAAGCTTTCTTT
cdr3_aa: CASSFSSAGNTEAFF
v_call: TRBV12-3/TRBV12-4
j_call: TRBJ1-1
d_call: .
clone_size: .

cdr3_nt: TGTGCCAGCAGTTTTTTACAGAACGTCGGTCAGCCCCAGCATTTT
cdr3_aa: CASSFLQNVGQPQHF
v_call: TRBV28
j_call: TRBJ1-5
d_call: .
clone_size: .

cdr3_nt: TGTGCCAGCAGTATGCACTCCTACGAGCAGTACTTC
cdr3_aa: CASSMHSYEQYF
v_call: TRBV12-3/TRBV12-4
j_call: TRBJ2-7
d_call: .
clone_size: few

cdr3_nt: TGTGCCAGCAGTCCTCAGGAGTTGAACACTGAAGCTTTCTTT
cdr3_aa: CASSPQELNTEAFF
v_call: TRBV6-1
j_call: TRBJ1-1
d_call: .
clone_size: .

cdr3_nt: TGTGCCATCAGTCCTAGCGGGGGATTGACAGATACGCAGTATTTT
cdr3_aa: CAISPSGGLTDTQYF
v_call: TRBV10-3
j_call: TRBJ2-3
d_call: TRBD2
clone_size: few

cdr3_nt: TGTGCCTGGAGTGTAGGGGGGAACACTGAAGCTTTCTTT
cdr3_aa: CAWSVGGNTEAFF
v_call: TRBV30
j_call: TRBJ1-1
d_call: .
clone_size: few

cdr3_nt: TGCAGCGTCAAGAACTACCAAGAGACCCAGTACTTC
cdr3_aa: CSVKNYQETQYF
v_call: TRBV29-1
j_call: TRBJ2-5
d_call: .
clone_size: .

cdr3_nt: TGTGCCAGCAGTGAAGCGCTTCTGGGGGGTCTCGGGTCCTACGAGCAGTACTTC
cdr3_aa: CASSEALLGGLGSYEQYF
v_call: TRBV2
j_call: TRBJ2-7
d_call: .
clone_size: many

cdr3_nt: TGTGCCAGCTCACCTCAATCACGGGACTACACCGGGGAGCTGTTTTTT
cdr3_aa: CASSPQSRDYTGELFF
v_call: TRBV18
j_call: TRBJ2-2
d_call: .
clone_size: .

cdr3_nt: TGTGCCACCAGCAGAGAAGCCCCGGAGGTCCAAGAGACCCAGTACTTC
cdr3_aa: CATSREAPEVQETQYF
v_call: TRBV15
j_call: TRBJ2-5
d_call: .
clone_size: few

cdr3_nt: TGCGCCAGCAGCTTGGCTCTCGTCCTCGGAGGCACCGGGGAGCTGTTTTTT
cdr3_aa: CASSLALVLGGTGELFF
v_call: TRBV5-1
j_call: TRBJ2-2
d_call: .
clone_size: few

cdr3_nt: TGTGCCAGCAGTTTTGACCGCTCTGGAAACACCATATATTTT
cdr3_aa: CASSFDRSGNTIYF
v_call: TRBV12-3/TRBV12-4
j_call: TRBJ1-3
d_call: .
clone_size: .

cdr3_nt: TGTGCCACCAGTGATGAAGATACGCAGTATTTT
cdr3_aa: CATSDEDTQYF
v_call: TRBV24-1
j_call: TRBJ2-3
d_call: .
clone_size: .

cdr3_nt: TGTGCCAGCAGCTTCCTGGGAGGGTCGGGGGGCACTGAAGCTTTCTTT
cdr3_aa: CASSFLGGSGGTEAFF
v_call: TRBV5-6
j_call: TRBJ1-1
d_call: .
clone_size: .

cdr3_nt: TGTGCCAGCACCCCGGGGGGACAGGGGAAATATACGCAGTATTTT
cdr3_aa: CASTPGGQGKYTQYF
v_call: TRBV2
j_call: TRBJ2-3
d_call: TRBD1
clone_size: .

cdr3_nt: TGTGCCAGCAGTTCTACAACGACCTCCTACGAGCAGTACTTC
cdr3_aa: CASSSTTTSYEQYF
v_call: TRBV28
j_call: TRBJ2-7
d_call: .
clone_size: many

cdr3_nt: TGTGCCAGCAGCCAAGGGTCTAGGTACAATGAGCAGTTCTTC
cdr3_aa: CASSQGSRYNEQFF
v_call: TRBV4-2
j_call: TRBJ2-1
d_call: .
clone_size: few

cdr3_nt: TGTGCCAGCAGCTTAATGGCGGGACGACAAGAGGAGACCCAGTACTTC
cdr3_aa: CASSLMAGRQEETQYF
v_call: TRBV7-7
j_call: TRBJ2-5
d_call: .
clone_size: .

cdr3_nt: TGCGCCAGCAGCCAATCCCCCCAGGGTAGGGGCACAGATACGCAGTATTTT
cdr3_aa: CASSQSPQGRGTDTQYF
v_call: TRBV4-3
j_call: TRBJ2-3
d_call: .
clone_size: .

cdr3_nt: TGTGCCAGCAGTTTATTTGGAAATGGGAACACTGAAGCTTTCTTT
cdr3_aa: CASSLFGNGNTEAFF
v_call: TRBV27
j_call: TRBJ1-1
d_call: .
clone_size: few